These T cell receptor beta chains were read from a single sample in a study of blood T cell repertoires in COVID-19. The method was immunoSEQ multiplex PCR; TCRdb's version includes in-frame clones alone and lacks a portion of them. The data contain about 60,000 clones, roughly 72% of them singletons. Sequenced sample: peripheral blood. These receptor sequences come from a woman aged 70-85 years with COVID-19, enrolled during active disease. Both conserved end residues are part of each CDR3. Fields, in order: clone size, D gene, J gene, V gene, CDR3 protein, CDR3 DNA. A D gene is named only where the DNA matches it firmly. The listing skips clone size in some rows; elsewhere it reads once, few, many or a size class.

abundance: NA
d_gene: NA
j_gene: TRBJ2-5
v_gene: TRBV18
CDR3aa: CASSLTRGETQYF
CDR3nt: TGTGCCAGCTCACTTACCCGGGGGGAGACCCAGTACTTC

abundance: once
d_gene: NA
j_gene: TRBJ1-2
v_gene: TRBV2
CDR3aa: CASDQVRFNYGYTF
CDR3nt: TGTGCCAGCGATCAAGTCAGGTTTAACTATGGCTACACCTTC

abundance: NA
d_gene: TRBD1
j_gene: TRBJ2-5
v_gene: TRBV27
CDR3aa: CASRNRGLGTQYF
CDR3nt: TGTGCCAGCAGGAACAGGGGCTTGGGGACCCAGTACTTC

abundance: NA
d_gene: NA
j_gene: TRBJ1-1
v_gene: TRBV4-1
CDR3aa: CASSRETGLNTEAFF
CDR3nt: TGCGCCAGCAGCCGAGAGACAGGTCTGAACACTGAAGCTTTCTTT

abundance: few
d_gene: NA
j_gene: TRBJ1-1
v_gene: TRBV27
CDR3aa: CASSFGGDTEAFF
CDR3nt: TGTGCCAGCAGTTTTGGAGGGGACACTGAAGCTTTCTTT

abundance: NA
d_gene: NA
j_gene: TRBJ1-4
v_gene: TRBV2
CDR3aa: CASTRPAATNEKLFF
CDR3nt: TGTGCCAGCACGAGGCCAGCCGCAACTAATGAAAAACTGTTTTTT

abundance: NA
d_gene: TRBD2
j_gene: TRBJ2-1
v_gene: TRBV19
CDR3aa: CASSNQRGGRLSEQFF
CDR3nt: TGTGCCAGTAGTAATCAGCGGGGGGGCCGTTTGAGTGAGCAGTTCTTC

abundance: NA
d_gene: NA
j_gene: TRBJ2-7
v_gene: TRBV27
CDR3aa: CASSLFAETYEQYF
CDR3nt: TGTGCCAGCAGTTTATTTGCGGAAACCTACGAGCAGTACTTC

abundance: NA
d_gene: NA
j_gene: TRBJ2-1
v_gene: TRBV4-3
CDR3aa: CASSRGGNNEQFF
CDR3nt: TGCGCCAGCAGCCGGGGCGGAAACAATGAGCAGTTCTTC

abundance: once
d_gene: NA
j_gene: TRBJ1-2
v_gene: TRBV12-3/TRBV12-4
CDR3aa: CASRAANYGYTF
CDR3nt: TGTGCCAGCAGGGCGGCTAACTATGGCTACACCTTC